A selection of T cell receptor beta chains follows, all from one sample in a study of blood T cell repertoires in COVID-19. TCRdb keeps only in-frame clones here, not all; method: immunoSEQ multiplex PCR. This sample carries about 200,000 clones, around 89% of them seen once, and the ten largest clones take approximately 8.2%. Specimen: PBMCs or T cells enriched from blood (not recorded which). These receptors came from a young woman who had recovered from COVID-19. CDR3s include the opening cysteine and the closing phenylalanine or tryptophan. A D gene is named only where the DNA matches it firmly. Clone sizes are given selectively: once, few, many, or a class where the clone is expanded.

TRBJ2-1	16	TRBD1	-	TRBV11-2	TGTGCCAGCAGCTTAGAACACAGGGGGCAACACAATGAGCAGTTCTTC	CASSLEHRGQHNEQFF
TRBJ2-5	16	TRBD2	-	TRBV2	TGTGCCAGCAGTGGGGCGACTAGCGGGGCCCTAATGACCCAGTACTTC	CASSGATSGALMTQYF
TRBJ2-2	12	-	-	TRBV3-1/TRBV3-2	TGTGCCAGCAGCTCAGACACCGGGGAGCTGTTTTTT	CASSSDTGELFF
TRBJ1-2	14	TRBD1	-	TRBV9	TGTGCCAGCAGCGTAGAAGGGGGCATCTATGGCTACACCTTC	CASSVEGGIYGYTF
TRBJ1-1	12	-	-	TRBV30	TGTGCCTGGAGTGTAACTTCGGTTGAAGCTTTCTTT	CAWSVTSVEAFF
TRBJ1-5	15	TRBD1	-	TRBV28	TGTGCCAGCAGGGGGGGACAGGGAAGCAATCAGCCCCAGCATTTT	CASRGGQGSNQPQHF
TRBJ1-1	17	-	-	TRBV6-1	TGTGCCAGCAGTGACGGACGTTTGCAGGGTGTGAGGACTGAAGCTTTCTTT	CASSDGRLQGVRTEAFF
TRBJ2-5	14	TRBD1	-	TRBV2	TGTGCCAGCAGGGACAGGGGGTTCCAAGAGACCCAGTACTTC	CASRDRGFQETQYF
TRBJ1-2	11	-	-	TRBV2	TGTGCCAGCAGTGGGGGCCCTGGCTACACCTTC	CASSGGPGYTF
TRBJ1-2	13	-	-	TRBV20-1	TGCAGTGCTAGTGATGCGGGGCTCTACGGCTACACCTTC	CSASDAGLYGYTF
TRBJ2-7	15	TRBD2	-	TRBV28	TGTGCCAGCAGTTTCGCTAGCGGGGGCTCCTACGAGCAGTACTTC	CASSFASGGSYEQYF
TRBJ1-4	14	TRBD1	-	TRBV28	TGTGCCAGCAGTCAACAGGGGCTAAGGGAAAAACTGTTTTTT	CASSQQGLREKLFF
TRBJ2-4	15	TRBD2	-	TRBV7-2	TGTGCCAGCAGCTTAGTAGGTAGCGGGGGTAACATTCAGTACTTC	CASSLVGSGGNIQYF
TRBJ1-1	13	-	-	TRBV24-1	TGTGCCACCAGCCTCAGGGAATCGGTGGGAGCTTTCTTT	CATSLRESVGAFF
TRBJ2-4	16	-	-	TRBV3-1/TRBV3-2	TGTGCCAGCAGCCAAGTCCTAGAGGGAGCCAAAAACATTCAGTACTTC	CASSQVLEGAKNIQYF
TRBJ1-2	16	TRBD1	-	TRBV27	TGTGCCAGCAGCCTGGACAGGGGAGGTATAGGGTATGGCTACACCTTC	CASSLDRGGIGYGYTF
TRBJ1-1	13	-	few	TRBV9	TGTGCCAGCAGCGTAGCTGGGGGAGGGGGAGCTTTCTTT	CASSVAGGGGAFF
TRBJ2-1	15	-	-	TRBV28	TGTGCCAGCAGCTGGGACTCCAGCTCCTACAATGAGCAGTTCTTC	CASSWDSSSYNEQFF
TRBJ1-1	17	-	once	TRBV4-2	TGTGCCAGCAGCCAAGCGGCGGGAGGGAGAGGGAACACTGAAGCTTTCTTT	CASSQAAGGRGNTEAFF
TRBJ2-2	17	TRBD2	-	TRBV11-2	TGTGCCAGCAGCTTAGAAGCCAGCGGGACCAACACCGGGGAGCTGTTTTTT	CASSLEASGTNTGELFF
TRBJ2-5	16	TRBD2	once	TRBV7-2	TGTGCCAGCAGCTTAGCGGTAGCGGGGGGGTCAGAGACCCAGTACTTC	CASSLAVAGGSETQYF
TRBJ1-5	17	-	-	TRBV4-1	TGCGCCAGCAGCCAAGATACTGCGGGGATCGGCAATCAGCCCCAGCATTTT	CASSQDTAGIGNQPQHF
TRBJ1-1	16	-	-	TRBV4-1	TGCGCCAGCAGCCACACACCACAGGGTTTGAACACTGAAGCTTTCTTT	CASSHTPQGLNTEAFF
TRBJ1-5	14	-	-	TRBV27	TGTGCCAGCAGTTTAGGTACCTCCGGCGGGCCCCAGCATTTT	CASSLGTSGGPQHF
TRBJ2-3	14	TRBD1	-	TRBV5-4	TGTGCCAGCAGCTTACAGGGGGCCGCAGATACGCAGTATTTT	CASSLQGAADTQYF
TRBJ1-2	15	TRBD1	-	TRBV27	TGTGCCAGCCGTCGCCGGACAGGGAGTAACTATGGCTACACCTTC	CASRRRTGSNYGYTF
TRBJ2-5	13	-	-	TRBV12-3/TRBV12-4	TGTGCCAGCCGGGTGGGGGGAACAGAGACCCAGTACTTC	CASRVGGTETQYF
TRBJ2-2	13	-	-	TRBV6-5	TGTGCCAGCGGGACTCCGAACACCGGGGAGCTGTTTTTT	CASGTPNTGELFF
TRBJ1-1	13	-	-	TRBV6-5	TGTGCCAGCACCGTCAGGCTGAACACTGAAGCTTTCTTT	CASTVRLNTEAFF
TRBJ2-3	12	-	few	TRBV7-9	TGTGCCAGCAGCGAAGGGGATTCCCAGCAGTATTTT	CASSEGDSQQYF
TRBJ2-7	14	-	-	TRBV4-1	TGCGCCAGCAGCCCAGGGACTGCCGACTACGAGCAGTACTTC	CASSPGTADYEQYF
TRBJ1-6	13	-	once	TRBV2	TGTGCCAGCAGGGCGGACTATAATTCACCCCTCCACTTT	CASRADYNSPLHF
TRBJ1-1	15	-	-	TRBV7-9	TGTGCCAGCAGTCGTGAGGGACAAATGAACACTGAAGCTTTCTTT	CASSREGQMNTEAFF
TRBJ1-5	13	-	-	TRBV7-9	TGTGCCAGCAGCTTGGCTAGCAATCAGCCCCAGCATTTT	CASSLASNQPQHF
TRBJ1-3	15	-	-	TRBV6-5	TGTGCCAGCAGGGCCGACAGAGGACCTGGAAACACCATATATTTT	CASRADRGPGNTIYF
TRBJ2-5	15	TRBD2	-	TRBV24-1	TGTGCCACCAGTGGGCGCGGGGGGGACCAAGAGACCCAGTACTTC	CATSGRGGDQETQYF
TRBJ2-7	15	TRBD1	-	TRBV3-1/TRBV3-2	TGTGCCAGCAGCCAAGGGACAGGGGCGACCTACGAGCAGTACTTC	CASSQGTGATYEQYF
TRBJ1-5	19	TRBD1	-	TRBV5-3	TGTGCCAGAAGCCCCCGGGACAGGGGGCGCGGGGGACCAAATCAGCCCCAGCATTTT	CARSPRDRGRGGPNQPQHF
TRBJ2-7	12	-	-	TRBV29-1	TGCAGCGTTGCAAAGGGGTCCTACGAGCAGTACTTC	CSVAKGSYEQYF
TRBJ1-5	17	TRBD1	-	TRBV28	TGTGCCAGCAGTTTCCAGACGGACAGGTACTCAAATCAGCCCCAGCATTTT	CASSFQTDRYSNQPQHF
TRBJ2-3	16	TRBD1	-	TRBV19	TGTGCCAGTAGGGCACGGACAGGGGGTGAGGGAGATACGCAGTATTTT	CASRARTGGEGDTQYF
TRBJ2-3	13	-	-	TRBV30	TGTGCCTGGAGTGTCAGACTCCCGGATACGCAGTATTTT	CAWSVRLPDTQYF
TRBJ1-4	15	-	-	TRBV5-4	TGTGCCAGCAGCTTGAAGTCCGGGGACAACAAAAAACTGTTTTTT	CASSLKSGDNKKLFF
TRBJ1-6	13	TRBD1	-	TRBV9	TGTGCCAGCAGCGAGACACAGGGGACACCCCTCCACTTT	CASSETQGTPLHF
TRBJ2-2	17	-	-	TRBV5-1	TGCGCCAGCAGCTCCTGGGGAGGGGACATAAACACCGGGGAGCTGTTTTTT	CASSSWGGDINTGELFF
TRBJ2-3	15	TRBD2	-	TRBV6-4	TGTGCCAGCAGTGACTCCACGGGGGGGCTAGATACGCAGTATTTT	CASSDSTGGLDTQYF
TRBJ2-3	16	TRBD2	-	TRBV18	TGTGCCAGCTCACCACCAATCGGCGGGGGGCCAGATACGCAGTATTTT	CASSPPIGGGPDTQYF